This T cell receptor beta chain was recorded in a study of identical twins (dated by TCRdb to 2015 to 2016). Some background on the complete study: The study deep-sequenced TCR alpha and beta repertoires from monozygotic twins, unrelated adults of various ages and cord blood to test whether fetal clonotypes persist. To rule out contamination, the twin experiments were replicated at different times with different library preparation protocols.

This clonotype showed up just a few times. It has no known antigen specificity. The record has no base qualities; no much larger clone is one base away. Libraries were made using 5' RACE. Sequencer: Illumina HiSeq 2000. A universal primer binding site was added through template switching, and the final cDNA carried a unique molecular identifier so that TCR cDNA molecules could be counted accurately. Specific primers in the conserved constant-segment region were used to synthesize first-strand cDNA for TCR alpha and beta chains. To control for contamination, every cDNA library was double barcoded, receiving both a SMART-Mk sample barcode and Illumina barcodes. Two successive PCR steps introduced TruSeq adapter sequences along with Illumina sample barcodes. The Illumina HiSeq platform was used with custom primers to sequence TCR alpha and beta cDNA libraries. As for the original processing: Raw reads were processed with MiGEC to extract unique molecular identifiers, and MiXCR was used to determine CDR3 positions. Recombination models were inferred per individual with the repgenHMM and IGoR tools using an EM algorithm. Shared clonotypes were analyzed with the tcR package in R, and sharing was normalized by the product of cloneset sizes. Out-of-frame nonproductive sequences were analyzed to study raw recombination free of thymic and clonal selection effects. TCRdb cleaned the public reads at Q25 with fastp, built clones with MiXCR and kept in-frame beta chains. All rows with the same CDR3 protein become a single entry with the most common DNA and genes. TCRdb's processing, not the authors', yielded these V and J calls. The sample includes around 670,000 distinct CDR3 sequences, with 5.5% to 7.5% observed a single time. Under 2% of the sample goes to the ten largest clones.

The germline V gene yields MNHNS for CDR1 and SASEGT for CDR2. Trimming takes 10 bases from V and 7 bases from J, and the germline ends sit 17 bases apart. The CDR3 covers 13 residues, taking in both the cysteine and the phenylalanine. Here the CDR3 DNA is all that survives: 39 bases in frame from base 1. Every donor in the study was a healthy Caucasian. Three unrelated non-twin adults were additionally sequenced: a male aged 18 to 29, a male aged 50 to 60 and a female aged 50 to 60. Using Miltenyi CD45RO+ enrichment and human naive T-cell isolation kits, memory (CD45RO+) and naive T cells were isolated from PBMC. Results the study describes overall, beyond this receptor: Compared with coincidental sharing between unrelated individuals, out-of-frame TCR alpha sequences shared between twins showed an excess of sequences with low generation probability. Zero-insertion analyses could be partly confounded by invariant T cells such as MAIT and iNKT, although diverse VJ usage argued against such confounding for most clonotypes. Conclusions relied on cross-sectional statistical analysis, since the same donors could not be followed over many years. The excess sharing between twins in beta out-of-frame sequences was weaker because fewer shared sequences reduced the signal-to-noise ratio. Abundant cord blood beta clonotypes carried fewer insertions; young adult naive repertoires showed a weaker similar trend, while memory repertoires showed none. In monozygotic twins, out-of-frame TCR alpha sharing was systematically underestimated by recombination models, although the models agreed with sharing between unrelated individuals.

The material sequenced was naive T cells sorted from blood. The sample's cell subset or site label, decoded: cells isolated with a human naive T-cell isolation kit. The sequence was obtained from a young man in good health. The chain uses TRBV6-1 and TRBJ2-1, with the D gene too uncertain to name. Here is the DNA: TGTGCCACCTTGGCCGACTCAGAGAATGAGCAGTTCTTC. It translates as CATLADSENEQFF.